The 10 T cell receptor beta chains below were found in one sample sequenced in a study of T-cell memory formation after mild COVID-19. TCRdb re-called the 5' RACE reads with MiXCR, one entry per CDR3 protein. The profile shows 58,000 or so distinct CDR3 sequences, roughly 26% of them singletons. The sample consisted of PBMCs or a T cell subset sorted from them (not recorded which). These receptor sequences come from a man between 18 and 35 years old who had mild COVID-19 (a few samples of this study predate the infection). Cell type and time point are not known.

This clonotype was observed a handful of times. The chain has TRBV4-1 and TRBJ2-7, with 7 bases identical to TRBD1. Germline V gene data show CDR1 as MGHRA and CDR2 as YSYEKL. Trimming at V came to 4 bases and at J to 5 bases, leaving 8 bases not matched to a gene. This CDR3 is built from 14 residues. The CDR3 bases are TGCGCCAGCAGCCCTACTTACAGGGGCGACGAGCAGTACTTC. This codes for CASSPTYRGDEQYF.

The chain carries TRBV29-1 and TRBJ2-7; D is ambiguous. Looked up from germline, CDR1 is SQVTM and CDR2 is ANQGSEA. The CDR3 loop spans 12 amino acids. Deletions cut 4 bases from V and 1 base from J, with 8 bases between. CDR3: CSVGIGSYEQYF. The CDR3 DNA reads TGCAGCGTTGGCATTGGATCCTACGAGCAGTACTTC.

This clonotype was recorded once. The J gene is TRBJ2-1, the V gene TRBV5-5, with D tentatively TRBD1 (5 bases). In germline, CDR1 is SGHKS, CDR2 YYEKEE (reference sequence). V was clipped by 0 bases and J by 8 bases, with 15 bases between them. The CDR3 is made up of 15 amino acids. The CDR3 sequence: CASSLALQGSDEQFF. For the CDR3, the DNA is TGTGCCAGCAGCTTGGCGCTCCAGGGCAGCGATGAGCAGTTCTTC.

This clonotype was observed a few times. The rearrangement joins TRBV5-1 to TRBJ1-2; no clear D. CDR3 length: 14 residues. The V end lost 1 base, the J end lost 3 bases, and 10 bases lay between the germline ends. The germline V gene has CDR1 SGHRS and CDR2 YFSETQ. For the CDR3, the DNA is TGCGCCAGCAGCTTGAACAACCTCGACTATGGCTACACCTTC. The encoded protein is CASSLNNLDYGYTF.

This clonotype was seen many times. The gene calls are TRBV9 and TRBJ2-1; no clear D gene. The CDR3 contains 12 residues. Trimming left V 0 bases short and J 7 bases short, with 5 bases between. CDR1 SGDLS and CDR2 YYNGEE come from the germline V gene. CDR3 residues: CASSVDRNEQFF. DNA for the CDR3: TGTGCCAGCAGCGTAGACAGAAATGAGCAGTTCTTC.

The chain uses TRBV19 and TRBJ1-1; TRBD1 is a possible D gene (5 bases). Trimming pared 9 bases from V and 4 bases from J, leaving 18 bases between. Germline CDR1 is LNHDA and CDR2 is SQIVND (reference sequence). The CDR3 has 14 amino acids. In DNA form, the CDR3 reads TGTGCCAGCAGTCCCCCAGGGACGGGCACTGAAGCTTTCTTT. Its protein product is CASSPPGTGTEAFF.

The CDR3 loop is CASRPGVEDTQYF. For the CDR3, the DNA is TGTGCCAGCAGGCCGGGGGTGGAAGATACGCAGTATTTT. The chain is built from TRBV28 and TRBJ2-3, with D maybe TRBD2 (6 bases). The CDR3 consists of 13 residues. Germline values: CDR1 MDHEN, CDR2 SYDVKM. V lost 6 bases and J 5 bases, leaving 12 bases between the germline ends.

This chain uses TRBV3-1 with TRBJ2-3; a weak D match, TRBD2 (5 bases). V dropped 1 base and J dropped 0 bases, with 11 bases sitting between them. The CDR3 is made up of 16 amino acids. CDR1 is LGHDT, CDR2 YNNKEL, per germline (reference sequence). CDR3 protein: CASSQGGPSSTDTQYF. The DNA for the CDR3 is TGTGCCAGCAGCCAAGGAGGGCCTAGTAGCACAGATACGCAGTATTTT.

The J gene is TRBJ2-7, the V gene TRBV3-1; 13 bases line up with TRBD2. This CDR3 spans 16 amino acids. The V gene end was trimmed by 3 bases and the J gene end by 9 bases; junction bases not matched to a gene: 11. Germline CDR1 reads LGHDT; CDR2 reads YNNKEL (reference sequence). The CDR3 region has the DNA TGTGCCAGCAGCCACTCCGAGGGACTAGCGGGGTTGGCGCAGTACTTC. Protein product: CASSHSEGLAGLAQYF.

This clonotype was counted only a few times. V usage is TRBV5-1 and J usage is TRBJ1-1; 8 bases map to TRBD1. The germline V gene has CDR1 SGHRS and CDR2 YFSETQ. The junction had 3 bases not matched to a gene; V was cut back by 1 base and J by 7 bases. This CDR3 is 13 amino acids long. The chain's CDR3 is CASSLYRGGEAFF. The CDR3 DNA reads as TGCGCCAGCAGCTTGTACAGGGGGGGTGAAGCTTTCTTT.